One sample yielded the 20 T cell receptor beta chains listed below, sequenced in a study of human T cells and chemical hapten exposure. TCRdb redid the calling of the 5' RACE reads with MiXCR, one entry per CDR3 protein. This table has tens of thousands of distinct CDR3 sequences, 6.5% to 8.5% appearing once. The study extracted total RNA from unfractionated whole blood. Source of these receptors: a male donor in good health.

V is TRBV9 and J is TRBJ1-2; possible D gene TRBD1, 6 bases. Trimming cost V 4 bases and J 0 bases, with 13 bases left between them. The CDR3 loop spans 15 amino acids. Germline assignment: CDR1 SGDLS and CDR2 YYNGEE. CDR3 bases: TGTGCCAGCAGCCCCCAGGACAGTCCTAACTATGGCTACACCTTC. Translating it yields CASSPQDSPNYGYTF.

The chain employs TRBV7-2 and TRBJ1-6, with 10 bases identical to TRBD1. Germline CDR1 SGHTA, CDR2 FQGNSA. This CDR3 is built from 15 residues. Trimming at V came to 5 bases and at J to 9 bases, leaving 7 bases not matched to a gene. The CDR3 here is CASSVMGQGCSPLHF. DNA for the CDR3: TGTGCCAGCAGCGTAATGGGACAGGGGTGTTCACCCCTCCACTTT.

There are many counts of this clonotype. The rearrangement links TRBV10-3 to TRBJ2-3, with 9 bases aligning to TRBD2. This CDR3 is 14 amino acids long. Germline V lookup: CDR1 ENHRY, CDR2 SYGVKD. Trimming removed 6 bases from V and 0 bases from J; junction bases left unmatched: 1. The CDR3 coding sequence is TGTGCCATCAGAGCGGGGGGCAGCACAGATACGCAGTATTTT. This gives the protein CAIRAGGSTDTQYF.

This clonotype was counted ten times or more. This chain links TRBV12-3 or TRBV12-4 with TRBJ2-2, with 7 bases that match TRBD2. This CDR3 is 14 amino acids long. After removal of 5 bases from V and 4 bases from J, the junction contained 4 bases not matched to a gene. The CDR3, as DNA: TGTGCCAGCAGTACCAGCGGGGCCACCGGGGAGCTGTTTTTT. As protein: CASSTSGATGELFF.

This clonotype occurred many times. The chain combines TRBV27 with TRBJ2-3; D might be TRBD2 (6 bases). Germline V CDR1 and CDR2: MNHEY, SMNVEV (reference sequence). V lost 3 bases to trimming and J lost 3 bases, with 10 bases between them. This CDR3 is built from 14 residues. The CDR3: CASSLRRETDTQYF. CDR3 DNA sequence: TGTGCCAGCAGTTTGAGGAGGGAGACAGATACGCAGTATTTT.

J is TRBJ1-1 and V is TRBV25-1; possible D gene TRBD1, 5 bases. Trimming left V 4 bases short and J 0 bases short, with 18 bases between. There are 17 residues in the CDR3. The germline V gene encodes CDR1 MGHDK and CDR2 SYGVNS. For the CDR3, the DNA is TGTGCCAGCAGTGCGGGGGATCGAGGGGTGATGAACACTGAAGCTTTCTTT. Translating gives CASSAGDRGVMNTEAFF.

This clonotype has more than one count but fewer than ten. This CDR3 is CASRGVGRLSGNTIYF. CDR3 sequence (DNA): TGTGCCAGCAGGGGGGTCGGACGACTCTCTGGAAACACCATATATTTT. The genes are TRBV7-9 and TRBJ1-3, with D possibly TRBD1 on 5 matching bases. Germline loops: CDR1 SEHNR, CDR2 FQNEAQ (reference sequence). With 6 bases removed from V and 0 bases from J, the gap between germline ends came to 15 bases. The CDR3 loop spans 16 amino acids. The whole variable domain, filled in from reference TRBV7-9 and TRBJ1-3, reads DTGVSQNPRHKITKRGQNVTFRCDPISEHNRLYWYRQTLGQGPEFLTYFQNEAQLEKSRLLSDRFSAERPKGSFSTLEIQRTEQGDSAMYLCASRGVGRLSGNTIYFGEGSWLTVV.

This clonotype was counted ten times or more. The rearrangement uses TRBV6-5 and TRBJ1-1, with 7 bases matching TRBD1. Germline lookup yields CDR1 MNHEY and CDR2 SVGAGI. The CDR3 runs 16 residues. The V and J ends lost 8 bases and 5 bases, in that order; junction bases with no gene match: 17. The CDR3 nucleotides read TGTGCCAGCCAAACGTGGGACAGCGGGACGACGACTGAAGCTTTCTTT. Translating gives CASQTWDSGTTTEAFF.

This clonotype occurred many times. The chain links TRBV10-2 to TRBJ2-7, with D perhaps TRBD2 (5 bases). Germline assignment: CDR1 WSHSY and CDR2 SAAADI. V was clipped by 8 bases and J by 4 bases, with 21 bases between them. The CDR3 is 15 residues long. As DNA, the CDR3 is TGCGCCAGCGCCCCTGACTCAGCGGCACTGTACGAGCAGTACTTC. This translates into CASAPDSAALYEQYF.

This clonotype occurred many times. The rearrangement joins TRBV4-3 to TRBJ2-2; D not resolved. From germline, CDR1 is LGHNA and CDR2 YSLEER. Trimming cost V 6 bases and J 4 bases, with 12 bases left between them. There are 14 residues in the CDR3. CDR3 protein: CASRPSTLTGELFF. Here the CDR3 DNA reads TGCGCCAGCAGACCTTCTACCCTCACCGGGGAGCTGTTTTTT.

The chain uses TRBV11-2 and TRBJ1-1; maybe TRBD1 (5 bases). With 1 base removed from V and 5 bases from J, the gap between germline ends came to 14 bases. This CDR3 is 15 amino acids long. The germline CDR1 and CDR2 sequences are SGHAT and FQNNGV. CDR3 sequence (DNA): TGTGCCAGCAGCTTAGTAAACCAAGAGGGGACTGAAGCTTTCTTT. Translated, it gives CASSLVNQEGTEAFF.

This chain connects TRBV4-2 to TRBJ2-3; TRBD1 matches at 9 bases. The V gene end was trimmed by 0 bases and the J gene end by 4 bases; junction bases not matched to a gene: 8. CDR3 length: 17 residues. Germline values: CDR1 LGHNA, CDR2 YNFKEQ. The CDR3 sequence is CASSQEVNRGPADTQYF. In DNA form, the CDR3 reads TGTGCCAGCAGCCAAGAGGTAAACAGGGGGCCCGCAGATACGCAGTATTTT.

This clonotype was detected ten times or more. The V gene is TRBV29-1, the J gene TRBJ1-1; no firm D call. Germline CDR1 SQVTM, CDR2 ANQGSEA. V was pared by 4 bases and J by 5 bases, with 5 bases between. This CDR3 is built from 10 residues. The CDR3 bases are TGCAGCGTTGTGGGGACTGAAGCTTTCTTT. This gives the protein CSVVGTEAFF.

Only a few counts were recorded for this clonotype. V usage is TRBV6-2 or TRBV6-3 and J usage is TRBJ1-5; weak D call: TRBD1 (5 bases). Looked up from germline, CDR1 is MNHEY and CDR2 is SVGEGT. V gave up 6 bases and J gave up 6 bases, with 9 bases separating them. The CDR3 runs 12 residues. This CDR3 is CASSKGAQPQHF. The CDR3 DNA is TGTGCCAGCAGCAAAGGGGCTCAGCCCCAGCATTTT.

The chain couples TRBV20-1 to TRBJ1-5; D call uncertain. Germline CDR1 DFQATT, CDR2 SNEGSKA (reference sequence). Trimming shortened V by 4 bases and J by 0 bases, and 13 bases separated the two germline ends. CDR3 length: 15 residues. This chain's CDR3 is CSATPSDYSNQPQHF. CDR3 nucleotides: TGCAGTGCTACCCCCAGCGATTATAGCAATCAGCCCCAGCATTTT.

This clonotype has just a few counts. The V call is TRBV3-1, the J call TRBJ1-2, with unresolved D. The V gene lost 2 bases and the J gene lost 6 bases, with 7 bases spanning the gap. CDR1 is LGHDT, CDR2 YNNKEL, per germline (reference sequence). The CDR3 consists of 12 residues. This CDR3 reads CASSQKVDGYTF. The CDR3 region has the DNA TGTGCCAGCAGCCAAAAAGTGGATGGCTACACCTTC.

This rearrangement joins TRBV5-6 to TRBJ1-2; 8 positions match TRBD1. CDR3 length equals 19 residues. The V segment lost 4 bases and the J segment 4 bases; nucleotides outside the gene matches: 21. CDR1 and CDR2 from the germline V gene are SGHDT and YYEEEE. The CDR3 nucleotides are TGTGCCAGCAGCCAATCGCCTTCCACCCGGACAGGGAAAGGCTATGGCTACACCTTC. This gives the protein CASSQSPSTRTGKGYGYTF.

The chain is built from TRBV7-8 and TRBJ2-7; D perhaps matches TRBD1 (6 bases). Between the trimmed V and J ends, which lost 3 bases and 3 bases, there was a span of 21 bases. Germline V gene sequence: CDR1 SGHVS, CDR2 FQNEAQ. The CDR3 covers 17 residues. The CDR3 region is CASSFKLGAQGHYEQYF. In DNA form, the CDR3 reads TGTGCCAGCAGCTTTAAGTTGGGGGCCCAGGGCCACTACGAGCAGTACTTC. The full variable domain, completed using reference TRBV7-8 and TRBJ2-7, is GAGVSQSPRYKVAKRGQDVALRCDPISGHVSLFWYQQALGQGPEFLTYFQNEAQLDKSGLPSDRFFAERPEGSVSTLKIQRTQQEDSAVYLCASSFKLGAQGHYEQYFGPGTRLTVT.

The chain links TRBV7-2 to TRBJ2-3; 8 bases are shared with TRBD1. The CDR3 is made up of 15 amino acids. V lost 5 bases and J lost 2; bases outside the gene matches: 6. Germline loops: CDR1 SGHTA, CDR2 FQGNSA. The CDR3, as DNA: TGTGCCAGCAGCCGACAGGGGACAATCACAGATACGCAGTATTTT. It encodes CASSRQGTITDTQYF.

This clonotype showed up just a few times. The rearrangement joins TRBV12-3 or TRBV12-4 to TRBJ2-3; 13 bases line up with TRBD2. The CDR3 is made up of 17 amino acids. Trimming took 7 bases from V and 3 from J; bases not matched to a gene: 10. Written as DNA, the CDR3 is TGTGCCAGCACCGGACTAGCGGGAGCCCCGGGTACAGATACGCAGTATTTT. Amino acid sequence: CASTGLAGAPGTDTQYF.